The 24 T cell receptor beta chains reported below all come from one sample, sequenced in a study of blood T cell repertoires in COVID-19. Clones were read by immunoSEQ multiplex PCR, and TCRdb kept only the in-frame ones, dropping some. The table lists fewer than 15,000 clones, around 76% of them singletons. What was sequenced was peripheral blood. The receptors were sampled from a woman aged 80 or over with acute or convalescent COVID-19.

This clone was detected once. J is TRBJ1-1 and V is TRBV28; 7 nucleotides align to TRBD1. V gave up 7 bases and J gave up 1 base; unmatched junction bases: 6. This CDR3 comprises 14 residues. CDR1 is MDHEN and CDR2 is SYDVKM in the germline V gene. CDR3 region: CASTRTGRNTEAFF. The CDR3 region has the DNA TGTGCCAGCACCCGGACAGGCAGGAACACTGAAGCTTTCTTT.

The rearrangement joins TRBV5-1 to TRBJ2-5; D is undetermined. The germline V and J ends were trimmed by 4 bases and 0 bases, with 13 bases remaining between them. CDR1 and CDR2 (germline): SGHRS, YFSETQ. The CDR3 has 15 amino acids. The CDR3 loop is CASSRVGQDQETQYF. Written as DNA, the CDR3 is TGCGCCAGCAGCCGTGTAGGCCAGGACCAAGAGACCCAGTACTTC.

Here the CDR3 reads CASRRTGVGYTF. The CDR3 region has the DNA TGCGCCAGCAGGAGGACAGGGGTAGGCTACACCTTC. V and J are TRBV5-1 and TRBJ1-2; TRBD1 matches at 9 bases. Germline loops: CDR1 SGHRS, CDR2 YFSETQ. The ends lost 5 bases at V and 8 bases at J; junction bases unmatched: 4. CDR3 length equals 12 residues.

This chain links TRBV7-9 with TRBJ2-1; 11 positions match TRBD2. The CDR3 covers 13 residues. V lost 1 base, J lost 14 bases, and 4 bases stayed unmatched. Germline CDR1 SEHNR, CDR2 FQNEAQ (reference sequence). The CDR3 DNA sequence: TGTGCCAGCAGCTTAGGACTAGCGGGGAGGAAGTTCTTC. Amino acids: CASSLGLAGRKFF. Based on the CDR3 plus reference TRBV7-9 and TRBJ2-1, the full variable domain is DTGVSQNPRHKITKRGQNVTFRCDPISEHNRLYWYRQTLGQGPEFLTYFQNEAQLEKSRLLSDRFSAERPKGSFSTLEIQRTEQGDSAMYLCASSLGLAGRKFFGPGTRLTVL.

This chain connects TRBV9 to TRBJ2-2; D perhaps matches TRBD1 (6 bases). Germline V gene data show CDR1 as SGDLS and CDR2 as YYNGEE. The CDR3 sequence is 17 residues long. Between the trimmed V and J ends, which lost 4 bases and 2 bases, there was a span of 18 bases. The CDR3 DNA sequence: TGTGCCAGCAGCCCCACCTCTAGGGGGAGTAACACCGGGGAGCTGTTTTTT. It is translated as CASSPTSRGSNTGELFF. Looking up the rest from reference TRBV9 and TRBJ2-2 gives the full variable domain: DSGVTQTPKHLITATGQRVTLRCSPRSGDLSVYWYQQSLDQGLQFLIQYYNGEERAKGNILERFSAQQFPDLHSELNLSSLELGDSALYFCASSPTSRGSNTGELFFGEGSRLTVL.

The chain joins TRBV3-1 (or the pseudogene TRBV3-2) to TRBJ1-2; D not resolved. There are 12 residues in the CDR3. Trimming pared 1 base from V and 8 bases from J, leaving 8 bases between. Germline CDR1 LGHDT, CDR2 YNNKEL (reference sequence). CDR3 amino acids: CASSQGTEGYTF. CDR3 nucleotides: TGTGCCAGCAGCCAAGGTACAGAGGGCTACACCTTC.

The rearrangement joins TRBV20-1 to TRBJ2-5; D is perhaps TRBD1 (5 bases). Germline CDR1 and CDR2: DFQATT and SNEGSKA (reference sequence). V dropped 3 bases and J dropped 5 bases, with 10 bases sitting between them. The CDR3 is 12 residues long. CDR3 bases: TGCAGTGCTAGTTGGGGCGCGGAGACCCAGTACTTC. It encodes CSASWGAETQYF.

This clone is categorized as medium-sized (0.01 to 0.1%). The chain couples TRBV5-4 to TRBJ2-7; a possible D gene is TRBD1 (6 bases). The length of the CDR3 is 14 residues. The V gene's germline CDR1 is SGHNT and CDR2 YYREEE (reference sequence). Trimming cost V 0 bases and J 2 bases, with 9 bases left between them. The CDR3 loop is CASSLAEGAYEQYF. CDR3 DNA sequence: TGTGCCAGCAGCTTGGCCGAGGGGGCCTACGAGCAGTACTTC. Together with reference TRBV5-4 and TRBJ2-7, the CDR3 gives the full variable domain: ETGVTQSPTHLIKTRGQQVTLRCSSQSGHNTVSWYQQALGQGPQFIFQYYREEENGRGNFPPRFSGLQFPNYSSELNVNALELDDSALYLCASSLAEGAYEQYFGPGTRLTVT.

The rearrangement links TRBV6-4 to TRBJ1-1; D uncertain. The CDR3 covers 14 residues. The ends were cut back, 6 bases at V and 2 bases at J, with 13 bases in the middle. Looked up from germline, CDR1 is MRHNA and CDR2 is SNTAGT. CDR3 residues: CASSPRVENTEAFF. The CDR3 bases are TGTGCCAGCAGCCCCCGGGTTGAAAACACTGAAGCTTTCTTT.

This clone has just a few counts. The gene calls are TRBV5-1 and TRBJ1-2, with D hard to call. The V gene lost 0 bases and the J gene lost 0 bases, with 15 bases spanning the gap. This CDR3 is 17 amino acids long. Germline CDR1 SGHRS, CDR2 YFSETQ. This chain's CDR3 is CASSLDLDKGANYGYTF. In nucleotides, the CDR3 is TGCGCCAGCAGCTTGGATCTCGATAAGGGAGCTAACTATGGCTACACCTTC.

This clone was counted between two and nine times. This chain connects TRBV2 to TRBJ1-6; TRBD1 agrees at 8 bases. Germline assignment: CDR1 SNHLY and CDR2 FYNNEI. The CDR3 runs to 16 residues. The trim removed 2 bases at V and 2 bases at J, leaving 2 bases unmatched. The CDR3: CASSEWDRTYNSPLHF. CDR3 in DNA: TGTGCCAGCAGTGAATGGGACAGGACCTATAATTCACCCCTCCACTTT.

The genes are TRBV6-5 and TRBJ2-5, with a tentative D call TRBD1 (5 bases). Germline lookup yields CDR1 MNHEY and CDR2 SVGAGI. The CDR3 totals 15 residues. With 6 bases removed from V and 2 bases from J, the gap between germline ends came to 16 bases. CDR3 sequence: CASRDSRTVQETQYF. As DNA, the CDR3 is TGTGCCAGCAGAGACAGTAGGACGGTACAAGAGACCCAGTACTTC.

CDR3 in amino acids: CASSLEGRRNEKLFF. The CDR3 DNA reads TGTGCCAGCAGCTTAGAGGGCAGACGTAATGAAAAACTGTTTTTT. The genes are TRBV11-2 and TRBJ1-4; D not certain. Trimming pared 0 bases from V and 4 bases from J, leaving 9 bases between. The CDR3 consists of 15 residues. The germline V gene encodes CDR1 SGHAT and CDR2 FQNNGV. Based on the CDR3 plus reference TRBV11-2 and TRBJ1-4, the full variable domain is EAGVAQSPRYKIIEKRQSVAFWCNPISGHATLYWYQQILGQGPKLLIQFQNNGVVDDSQLPKDRFSAERLKGVDSTLKIQPAKLEDSAVYLCASSLEGRRNEKLFFGSGTQLSVL.

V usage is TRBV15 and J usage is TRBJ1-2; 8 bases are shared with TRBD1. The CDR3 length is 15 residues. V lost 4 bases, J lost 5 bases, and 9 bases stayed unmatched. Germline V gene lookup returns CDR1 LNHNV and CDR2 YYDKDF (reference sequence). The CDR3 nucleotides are TGTGCCACCAGCACGGGACAGGTGATTCCGTATGGCTACACCTTC. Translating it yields CATSTGQVIPYGYTF.

CDR3 region: CATPVYRLNTGELFF. The CDR3 DNA is TGTGCCACCCCGGTCTACAGGTTGAACACCGGGGAGCTGTTTTTT. The V call is TRBV6-5, the J call TRBJ2-2, with a tentative D call TRBD1 (5 bases). The V end was cut by 10 bases, the J end by 1 base, with 16 bases between. CDR3 size: 15 residues. Germline V gives CDR1 MNHEY, CDR2 SVGAGI.

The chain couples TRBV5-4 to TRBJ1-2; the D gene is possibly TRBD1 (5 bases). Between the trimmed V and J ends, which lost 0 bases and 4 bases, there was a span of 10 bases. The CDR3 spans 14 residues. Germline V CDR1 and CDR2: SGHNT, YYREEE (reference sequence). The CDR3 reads CASSLEQGGYGYTF. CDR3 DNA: TGTGCCAGCAGCTTGGAGCAGGGAGGCTATGGCTACACCTTC.

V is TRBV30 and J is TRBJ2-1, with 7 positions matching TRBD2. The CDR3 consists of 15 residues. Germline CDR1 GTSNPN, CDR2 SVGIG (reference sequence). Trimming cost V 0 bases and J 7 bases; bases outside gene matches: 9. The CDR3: CAWSVVGGVRNEQFF. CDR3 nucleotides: TGTGCCTGGAGTGTAGTGGGGGGGGTCAGGAATGAGCAGTTCTTC.

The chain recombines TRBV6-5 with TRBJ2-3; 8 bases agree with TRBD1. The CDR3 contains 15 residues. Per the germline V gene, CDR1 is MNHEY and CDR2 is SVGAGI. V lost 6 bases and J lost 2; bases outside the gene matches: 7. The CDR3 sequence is CASSAGQVDTDTQYF. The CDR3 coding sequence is TGTGCCAGCAGCGCGGGACAGGTAGACACAGATACGCAGTATTTT.

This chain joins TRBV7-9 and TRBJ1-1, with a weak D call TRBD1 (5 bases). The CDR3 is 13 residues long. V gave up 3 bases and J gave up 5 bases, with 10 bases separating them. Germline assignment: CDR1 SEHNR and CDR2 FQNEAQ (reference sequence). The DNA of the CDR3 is TGTGCCAGCAGCTTCGCCCGGGGGACTGAAGCTTTCTTT. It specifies CASSFARGTEAFF.

The CDR3 DNA is TGTGCCAGCAGCGCCAATCCAACCGGGACTTCTCCAACCTACGAGCAGTACTTC. Translated, it gives CASSANPTGTSPTYEQYF. The rearrangement uses TRBV9 and TRBJ2-7, with a tentative D call TRBD2 (6 bases). The CDR3 consists of 18 residues. Trimming shortened V by 3 bases and J by 2 bases, and 24 bases separated the two germline ends. Germline-derived CDR1 and CDR2 are SGDLS and YYNGEE. The full variable domain, with the rest looked up from reference TRBV9 and TRBJ2-7, is DSGVTQTPKHLITATGQRVTLRCSPRSGDLSVYWYQQSLDQGLQFLIQYYNGEERAKGNILERFSAQQFPDLHSELNLSSLELGDSALYFCASSANPTGTSPTYEQYFGPGTRLTVT.

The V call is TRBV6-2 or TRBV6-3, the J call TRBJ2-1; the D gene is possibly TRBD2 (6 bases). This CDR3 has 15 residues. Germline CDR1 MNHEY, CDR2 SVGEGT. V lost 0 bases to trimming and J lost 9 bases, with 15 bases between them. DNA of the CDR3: TGTGCCAGCAGTTACTCGTGGGTTATCGGGGGTGAGCAGTTCTTC. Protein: CASSYSWVIGGEQFF.

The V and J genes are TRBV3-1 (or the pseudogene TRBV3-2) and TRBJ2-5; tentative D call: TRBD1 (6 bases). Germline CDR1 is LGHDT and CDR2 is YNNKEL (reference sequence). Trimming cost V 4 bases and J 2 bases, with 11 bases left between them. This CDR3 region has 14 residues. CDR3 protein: CASSPYRDQETQYF. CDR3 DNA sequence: TGTGCCAGCAGCCCCTACAGGGATCAAGAGACCCAGTACTTC.

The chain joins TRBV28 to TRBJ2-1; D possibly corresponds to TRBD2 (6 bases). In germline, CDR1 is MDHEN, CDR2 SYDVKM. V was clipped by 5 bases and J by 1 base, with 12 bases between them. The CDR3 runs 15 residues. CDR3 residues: CASSLRGSSYNEQFF. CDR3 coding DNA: TGTGCCAGCAGTCTCCGGGGGTCTTCCTACAATGAGCAGTTCTTC.

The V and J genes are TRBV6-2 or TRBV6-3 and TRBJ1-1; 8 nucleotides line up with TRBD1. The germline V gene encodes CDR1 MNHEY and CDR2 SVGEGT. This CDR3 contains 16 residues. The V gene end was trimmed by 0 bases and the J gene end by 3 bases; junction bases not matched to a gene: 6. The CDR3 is CASSYSTGGAYTEAFF. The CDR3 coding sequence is TGTGCCAGCAGTTACTCAACAGGGGGGGCGTACACTGAAGCTTTCTTT.